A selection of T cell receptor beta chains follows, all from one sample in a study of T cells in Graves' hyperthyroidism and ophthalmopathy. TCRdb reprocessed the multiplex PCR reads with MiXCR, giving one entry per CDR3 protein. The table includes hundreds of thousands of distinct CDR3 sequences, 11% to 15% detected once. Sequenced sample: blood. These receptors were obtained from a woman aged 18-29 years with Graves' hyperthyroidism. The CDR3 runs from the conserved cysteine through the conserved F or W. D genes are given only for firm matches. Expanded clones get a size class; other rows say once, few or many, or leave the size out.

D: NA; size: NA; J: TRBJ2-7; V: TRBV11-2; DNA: TGTGCCAGCACCCCCGGGCACCAAGGGGGATACGAGCAGTACTTC; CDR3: CASTPGHQGGYEQYF
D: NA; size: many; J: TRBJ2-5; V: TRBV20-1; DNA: TGCAGTGCTAGAGATTCGGTCAACCAAGAGACCCAGTACTTC; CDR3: CSARDSVNQETQYF
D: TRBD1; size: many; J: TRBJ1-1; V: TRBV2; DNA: TGTGCCAGCAGTGACCTCCTGGAGGGGGCGGTGACTGAAGCTTTCTTT; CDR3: CASSDLLEGAVTEAFF
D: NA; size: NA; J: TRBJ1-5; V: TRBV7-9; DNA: TGTGCCAGCAGCTTAGACCAGGGCTGGCAGCCCCAGCATTTT; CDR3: CASSLDQGWQPQHF
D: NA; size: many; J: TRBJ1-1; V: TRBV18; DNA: TGTGCCAGTTTTCGTCAGGGGCGGGGGGGGACTGAAGCTTTCTTT; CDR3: CASFRQGRGGTEAFF
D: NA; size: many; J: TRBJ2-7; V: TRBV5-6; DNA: TGTGCCAGCAGCTTCGGAGTCTACGAGCAGTACTTC; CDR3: CASSFGVYEQYF
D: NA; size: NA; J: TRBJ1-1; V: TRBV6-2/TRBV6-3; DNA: TGTGCCAGCAGTCAACCAGAAAACACTGAAGCTTTCTTT; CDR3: CASSQPENTEAFF
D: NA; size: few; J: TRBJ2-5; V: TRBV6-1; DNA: TGTGCCAGCAGAGGGTTCGCAGAGACCCAGTACTTC; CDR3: CASRGFAETQYF
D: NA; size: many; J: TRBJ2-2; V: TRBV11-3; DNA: TGTGCCAGCAGCCTCCCGTCCGGGGAGCTGTTTTTT; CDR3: CASSLPSGELFF
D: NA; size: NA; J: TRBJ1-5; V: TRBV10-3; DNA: TGTGCCATCAGGGCCGGGGAGGCCCATCAGCCCCAGCATTTT; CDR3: CAIRAGEAHQPQHF
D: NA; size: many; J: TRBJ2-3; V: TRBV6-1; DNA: TGTGCCAGCAGGAATCTGGGGGAATTGGCAGATACGCAGTATTTT; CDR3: CASRNLGELADTQYF
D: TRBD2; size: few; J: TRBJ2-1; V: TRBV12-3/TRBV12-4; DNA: TGTGCCAGCAGTCTCCGGACTAGCCTGGGGGAGCAGTTCTTC; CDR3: CASSLRTSLGEQFF
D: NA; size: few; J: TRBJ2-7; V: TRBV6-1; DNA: TGTGCCAGCAGTGATGGGACTGTCAAAGTCCACGAGCAGTACTTC; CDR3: CASSDGTVKVHEQYF
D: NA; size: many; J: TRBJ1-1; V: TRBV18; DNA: TGTGCCAGCTCTTCGGACAGAAGTCTGAACACTGAAGCTTTCTTT; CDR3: CASSSDRSLNTEAFF
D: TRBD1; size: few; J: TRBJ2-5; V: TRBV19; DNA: TGTGCCAGTAGTGACAGGGGGGAACAAGAGACCCAGTACTTC; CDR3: CASSDRGEQETQYF
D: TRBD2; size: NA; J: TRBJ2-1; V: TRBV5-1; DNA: TGCGCCAGCAGAAGACTAGCGGGAGGAGTTGGTGAGCAGTTCTTC; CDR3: CASRRLAGGVGEQFF
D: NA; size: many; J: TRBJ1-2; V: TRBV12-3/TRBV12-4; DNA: TGTGCCAGCAGTTTTAACCCCCAACCTGGGGCGGGCGGCTACACCTTC; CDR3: CASSFNPQPGAGGYTF
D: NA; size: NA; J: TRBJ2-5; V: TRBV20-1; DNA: TGCAGTGCTAGATTGGACCGAACAGGGACCCAGTACTTC; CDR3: CSARLDRTGTQYF
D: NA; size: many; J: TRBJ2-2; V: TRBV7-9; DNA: TGTGCCAGCAGCCTTAGGTCGGGTGCAAACACCGGGGAGCTGTTTTTT; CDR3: CASSLRSGANTGELFF
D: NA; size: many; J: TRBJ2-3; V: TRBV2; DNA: TGTGCCAGCAGCGAGGACAGTCAAAATACGCAGTATTTT; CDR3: CASSEDSQNTQYF
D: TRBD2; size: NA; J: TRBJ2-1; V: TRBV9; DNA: TGTGCCAGCAGTGATACAATAGCGGGGTCCTACAATGAGCAGTTCTTC; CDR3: CASSDTIAGSYNEQFF
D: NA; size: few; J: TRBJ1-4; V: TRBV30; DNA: TGTGCCTGGAGTACCTCGCCCATTACGGGGGAAAAACTGTTTTTT; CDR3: CAWSTSPITGEKLFF
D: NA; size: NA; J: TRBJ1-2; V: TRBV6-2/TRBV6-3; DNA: TGTGCCAGCAGTTACTCAGGGGGGGCGGGCTACACCTTC; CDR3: CASSYSGGAGYTF
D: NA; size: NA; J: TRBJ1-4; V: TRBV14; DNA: TGTGCCAGCAGCCAAGTAGCTTGGACACAGAATGAAAAACTGTTTTTT; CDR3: CASSQVAWTQNEKLFF
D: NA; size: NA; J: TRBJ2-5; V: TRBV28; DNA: TGTGCCAGCAGTTTATGGTTAGCCGGTTCGACCCAGTACTTC; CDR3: CASSLWLAGSTQYF
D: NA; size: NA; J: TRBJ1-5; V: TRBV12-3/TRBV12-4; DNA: TGTGCCAGCGCCCCTGAGGGGGGGCAGCCCCAGCATTTT; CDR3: CASAPEGGQPQHF
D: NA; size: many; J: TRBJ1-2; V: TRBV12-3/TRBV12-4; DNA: TGTGCCAGCAGTTTTCCCAGGTTCTTAGCTAACTATGGCTACACCTTC; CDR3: CASSFPRFLANYGYTF
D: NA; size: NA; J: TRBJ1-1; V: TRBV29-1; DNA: TGCAGCGTTGGGCCGGTGAACACTGAAGCTTTCTTT; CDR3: CSVGPVNTEAFF
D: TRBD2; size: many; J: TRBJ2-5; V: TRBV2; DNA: TGTGCCAGCAGTGATCGGGGGGGAGAGACCCAGTACTTC; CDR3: CASSDRGGETQYF
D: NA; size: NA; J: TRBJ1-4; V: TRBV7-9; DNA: TGTGCCAGCAGCTTAGCGGCAGTACCAAATGAAAAACTGTTTTTT; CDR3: CASSLAAVPNEKLFF
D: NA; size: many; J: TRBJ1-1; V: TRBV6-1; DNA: TGTGCCAGCAGTTACCTAGGGGTGAACACTGAAGCTTTCTTT; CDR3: CASSYLGVNTEAFF
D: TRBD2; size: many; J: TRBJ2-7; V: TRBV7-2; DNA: TGTGCCAGCAGCTTTAGACTAGCGGGAATCTACGAGCAGTACTTC; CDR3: CASSFRLAGIYEQYF
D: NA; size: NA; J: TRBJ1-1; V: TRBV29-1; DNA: TGCAGCGTTGGACGGTCGAACACTGAAGCTTTCTTT; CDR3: CSVGRSNTEAFF